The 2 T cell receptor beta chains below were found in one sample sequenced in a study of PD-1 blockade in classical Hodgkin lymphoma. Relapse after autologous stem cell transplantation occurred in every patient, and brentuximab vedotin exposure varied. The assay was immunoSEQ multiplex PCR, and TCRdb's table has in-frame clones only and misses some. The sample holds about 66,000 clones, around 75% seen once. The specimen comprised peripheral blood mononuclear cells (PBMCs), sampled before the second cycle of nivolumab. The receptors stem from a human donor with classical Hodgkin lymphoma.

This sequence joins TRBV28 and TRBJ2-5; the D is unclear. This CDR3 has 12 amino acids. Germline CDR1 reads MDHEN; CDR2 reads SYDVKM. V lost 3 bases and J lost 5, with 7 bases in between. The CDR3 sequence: CASSFGSETQYF. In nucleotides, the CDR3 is TGTGCCAGCAGTTTCGGATCGGAGACCCAGTACTTC.

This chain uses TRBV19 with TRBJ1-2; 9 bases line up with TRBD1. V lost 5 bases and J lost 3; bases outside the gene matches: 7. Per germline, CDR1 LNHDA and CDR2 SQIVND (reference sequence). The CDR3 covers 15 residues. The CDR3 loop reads CASSPMGQGDYGYTF. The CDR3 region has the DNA TGTGCCAGTAGTCCCATGGGACAGGGAGACTATGGCTACACCTTC.